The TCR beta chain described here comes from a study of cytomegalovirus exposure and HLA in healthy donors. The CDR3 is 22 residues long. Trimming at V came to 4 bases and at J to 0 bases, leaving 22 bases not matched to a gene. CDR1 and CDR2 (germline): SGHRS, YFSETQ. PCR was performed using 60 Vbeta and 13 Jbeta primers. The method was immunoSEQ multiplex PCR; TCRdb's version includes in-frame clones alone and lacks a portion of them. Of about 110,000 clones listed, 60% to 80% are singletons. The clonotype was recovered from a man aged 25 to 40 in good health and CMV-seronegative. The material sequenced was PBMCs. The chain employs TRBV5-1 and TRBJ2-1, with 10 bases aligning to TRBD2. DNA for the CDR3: TGCGCCAGCAGCCTTGGCCCAACTAGCGGGACCGTACGGTCTAGCTCCTACAATGAGCAGTTCTTC. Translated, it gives CASSLGPTSGTVRSSSYNEQFF.